What follows are 7 T cell receptor beta chains derived from one specimen sequenced in a study of T cells in Graves' hyperthyroidism and ophthalmopathy. Amplified TCR beta CDR3 regions derived from RNA transcripts. When the TCR CDR3 underwent first-round RT-PCR, the HTBI primer set was used. One entry per CDR3 protein, called by TCRdb with MiXCR from the multiplex PCR reads. The table has about 420,000 distinct CDR3 sequences, roughly 14% seen once. Sequenced sample: blood. Every receptor here comes from a woman aged 18-35 years with Graves' hyperthyroidism.

The V call is TRBV27, the J call TRBJ2-5, with D uncertain. The V gene's germline CDR1 is MNHEY and CDR2 SMNVEV (reference sequence). V was shortened by 3 bases and J by 0 bases, with 11 bases between the two germline ends. The CDR3 is 15 amino acids. The CDR3 sequence: CASSFGDVHQETQYF. The DNA of the CDR3 is TGTGCCAGCAGTTTCGGCGACGTACACCAAGAGACCCAGTACTTC.

Ten or more counts support this clonotype. The chain recombines TRBV2 with TRBJ1-5, with a tentative D call TRBD1 (6 bases). V was cut by 7 bases and J by 6 bases, with 16 bases left in between. CDR3 length equals 14 residues. CDR1 SNHLY and CDR2 FYNNEI come from the germline V gene. The CDR3 region is CASKGRGLGQPQHF. The CDR3 coding sequence is TGTGCCAGCAAGGGGAGGGGGTTGGGTCAGCCCCAGCATTTT.

To note about this clonotype: The junction shows a germline mismatch at one end, possibly a read error. The chain has TRBV5-1 and TRBJ2-2, with TRBD1 identical over 7 bases. Germline values: CDR1 SGHRS, CDR2 YFSETQ. The length of the CDR3 is 15 residues. The CDR3 sequence is CAGSADRVLTGELFF. The CDR3 region has the DNA TGCGCCGGCAGCGCCGACAGGGTATTAACCGGGGAGCTGTTTTTT. The whole variable domain, filled in from reference TRBV5-1 and TRBJ2-2, reads KAGVTQTPRYLIKTRGQQVTLSCSPISGHRSVSWYQQTPGQGLQFLFEYFSETQRNKGNFPGRFSGRQFSNSRSEMNVSTLELGDSALYLCAGSADRVLTGELFFGEGSRLTVL.

The table lists this clonotype with many counts. The chain is built from TRBV27 and TRBJ2-1, with 12 positions matching TRBD2. V was pared by 6 bases and J by 4 bases, with 7 bases of the junction left unmatched. The germline CDR1 and CDR2 sequences are MNHEY and SMNVEV (reference sequence). The CDR3 sequence is 16 residues long. In DNA form, the CDR3 reads TGTGCCAGCAGCCTGCAAGGGACTAGCGGGTACAATGAGCAGTTCTTC. Translating gives CASSLQGTSGYNEQFF.

This clonotype was counted at least ten times. V usage is TRBV20-1 and J usage is TRBJ2-1; TRBD2 aligns across 14 bases. CDR1 and CDR2 from the germline V gene are DFQATT and SNEGSKA (reference sequence). The CDR3 runs to 15 residues. The V and J ends lost 1 base and 7 bases, in that order; junction bases with no gene match: 3. CDR3 DNA: TGCAGTGCTAGAGTGGGGACTAGCGGGGGTAATGAGCAGTTCTTC. It specifies CSARVGTSGGNEQFF.

This clonotype was seen many times. The chain joins TRBV6-2 or TRBV6-3 to TRBJ1-5; the D gene is possibly TRBD1 (6 bases). Deletions cut 4 bases from V and 7 bases from J, with 8 bases between. CDR3 length: 12 residues. Germline V lookup: CDR1 MNHEY, CDR2 SVGEGT. The CDR3 sequence is CASSSGEQPQHF. The CDR3 DNA sequence: TGTGCCAGCAGTTCAGGGGAACAGCCCCAGCATTTT.

The V gene is TRBV10-1, the J gene TRBJ2-7; 7 nucleotides agree with TRBD2. Germline-derived CDR1 and CDR2 are WNHNN and SYGVQD (reference sequence). The CDR3 is 15 residues long. The V gene end was trimmed by 3 bases and the J gene end by 4 bases; junction bases not matched to a gene: 9. CDR3 nucleotide sequence: TGCGCCAGCAGTGAATCCGGACTAGTAAGATACGAGCAGTACTTC. It encodes CASSESGLVRYEQYF.